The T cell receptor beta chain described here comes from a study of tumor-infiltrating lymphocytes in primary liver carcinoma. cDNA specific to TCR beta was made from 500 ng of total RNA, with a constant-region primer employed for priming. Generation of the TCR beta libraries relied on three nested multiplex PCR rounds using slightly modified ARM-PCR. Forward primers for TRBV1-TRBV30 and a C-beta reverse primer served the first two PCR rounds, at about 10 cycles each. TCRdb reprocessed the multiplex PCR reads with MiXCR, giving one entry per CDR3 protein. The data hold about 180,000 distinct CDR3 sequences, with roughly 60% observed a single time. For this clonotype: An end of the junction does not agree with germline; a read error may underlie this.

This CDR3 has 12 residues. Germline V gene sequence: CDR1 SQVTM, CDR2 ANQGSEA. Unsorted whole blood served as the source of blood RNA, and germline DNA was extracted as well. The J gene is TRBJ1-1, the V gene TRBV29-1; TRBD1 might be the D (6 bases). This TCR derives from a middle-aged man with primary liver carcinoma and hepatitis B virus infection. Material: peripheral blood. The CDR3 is CSVGQVYAEALF. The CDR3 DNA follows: TGCAGCGTTGGACAGGTATATGCTGAAGCTCTCTTT.